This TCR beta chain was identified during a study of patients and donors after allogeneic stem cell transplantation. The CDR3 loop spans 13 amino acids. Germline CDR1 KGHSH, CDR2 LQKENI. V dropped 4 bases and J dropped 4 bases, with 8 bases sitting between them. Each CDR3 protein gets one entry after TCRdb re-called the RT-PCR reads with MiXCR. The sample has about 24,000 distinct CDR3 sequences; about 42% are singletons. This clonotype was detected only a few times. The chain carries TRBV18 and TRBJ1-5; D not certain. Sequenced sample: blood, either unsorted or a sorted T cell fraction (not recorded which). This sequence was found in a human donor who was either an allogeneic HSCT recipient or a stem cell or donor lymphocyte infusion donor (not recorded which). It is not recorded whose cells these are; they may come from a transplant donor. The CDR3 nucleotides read TGTGCCAGCTCACTAGAGTATAATCAGCCCCAGCATTTT. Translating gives CASSLEYNQPQHF.